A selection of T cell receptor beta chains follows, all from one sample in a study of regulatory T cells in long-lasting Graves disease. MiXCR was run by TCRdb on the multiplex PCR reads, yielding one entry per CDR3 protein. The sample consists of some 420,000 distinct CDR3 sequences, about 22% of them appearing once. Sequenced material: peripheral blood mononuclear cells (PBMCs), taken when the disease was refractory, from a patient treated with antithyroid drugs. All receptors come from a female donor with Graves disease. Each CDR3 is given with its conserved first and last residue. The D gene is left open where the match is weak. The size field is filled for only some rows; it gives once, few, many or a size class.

CDR3aa: CASSPFEQLWGYTF
CDR3nt: TGCGCCAGCAGCCCGTTTGAACAGCTGTGGGGCTACACCTTC
d_gene: .
j_gene: TRBJ1-2
v_gene: TRBV4-1
abundance: .

CDR3aa: CASSYLPGAYGNQPQHF
CDR3nt: TGTGCCAGCAGCTACCTCCCAGGGGCCTACGGAAATCAGCCCCAGCATTTT
d_gene: .
j_gene: TRBJ1-5
v_gene: TRBV7-2
abundance: .

CDR3aa: CASTTGDTQLSTGELFF
CDR3nt: TGTGCCAGCACCACAGGGGACACCCAACTTTCCACCGGGGAGCTGTTTTTT
d_gene: TRBD1
j_gene: TRBJ2-2
v_gene: TRBV12-3/TRBV12-4
abundance: few

CDR3aa: CASRNGRAQYF
CDR3nt: TGTGCCAGCAGGAACGGGAGGGCGCAGTACTTC
d_gene: TRBD2
j_gene: TRBJ2-5
v_gene: TRBV12-3/TRBV12-4
abundance: many

CDR3aa: CASSRGDGGTEKLFF
CDR3nt: TGTGCCAGCAGCCGTGGGGACGGAGGTACTGAAAAACTGTTTTTT
d_gene: .
j_gene: TRBJ1-4
v_gene: TRBV9
abundance: many

CDR3aa: CASSPASGEKLFF
CDR3nt: TGTGCCAGCTCACCGGCCTCGGGGGAAAAACTGTTTTTT
d_gene: .
j_gene: TRBJ1-4
v_gene: TRBV18
abundance: few

CDR3aa: CASSAAIVMNTEAFF
CDR3nt: TGTGCCAGCAGTGCGGCTATAGTTATGAACACTGAAGCTTTCTTT
d_gene: .
j_gene: TRBJ1-1
v_gene: TRBV2
abundance: many

CDR3aa: CASSEYAQGARNEQYF
CDR3nt: TGTGCCAGCAGTGAATATGCGCAGGGGGCGCGCAACGAGCAGTACTTC
d_gene: TRBD1
j_gene: TRBJ2-7
v_gene: TRBV25-1
abundance: many

CDR3aa: CASSRDRDSGNTIYF
CDR3nt: TGTGCCAGCAGCAGAGACCGAGACTCTGGAAACACCATATATTTT
d_gene: .
j_gene: TRBJ1-3
v_gene: TRBV11-1
abundance: .

CDR3aa: CASSSKKTGKETQYF
CDR3nt: TGTGCCAGCAGCTCTAAAAAAACAGGGAAAGAGACCCAGTACTTC
d_gene: .
j_gene: TRBJ2-5
v_gene: TRBV7-8
abundance: many

CDR3aa: CASSFMSMSGRNYEQYF
CDR3nt: TGTGCCAGCAGTTTTATGTCGATGAGCGGGAGAAACTACGAGCAGTACTTC
d_gene: TRBD2
j_gene: TRBJ2-7
v_gene: TRBV12-3/TRBV12-4
abundance: many

CDR3aa: CSALVQGEPTNEKLFF
CDR3nt: TGCAGCGCCCTGGTGCAGGGGGAACCAACTAATGAAAAACTGTTTTTT
d_gene: TRBD1
j_gene: TRBJ1-4
v_gene: TRBV29-1
abundance: few

CDR3aa: CASSLENSGGITGELFF
CDR3nt: TGTGCCAGCAGCTTAGAGAACAGCGGGGGGATCACCGGGGAGCTGTTTTTT
d_gene: TRBD2
j_gene: TRBJ2-2
v_gene: TRBV7-2
abundance: few

CDR3aa: CSVPGDTNTGELFF
CDR3nt: TGCAGCGTCCCAGGGGACACAAACACCGGGGAGCTGTTTTTT
d_gene: .
j_gene: TRBJ2-2
v_gene: TRBV29-1
abundance: .

CDR3aa: CASSQGNTGTEAFF
CDR3nt: TGTGCCAGCAGCCAGGGGAATACAGGCACTGAAGCTTTCTTT
d_gene: .
j_gene: TRBJ1-1
v_gene: TRBV3-1
abundance: many

CDR3aa: CASSEGGTGGYEQFF
CDR3nt: TGTGCCAGCAGTGAGGGGGGGACCGGAGGGTATGAGCAGTTCTTC
d_gene: TRBD2
j_gene: TRBJ2-1
v_gene: TRBV2
abundance: many

CDR3aa: CASSLASGVVTGELFF
CDR3nt: TGTGCCAGCAGCTTAGCGAGTGGGGTAGTCACCGGGGAGCTGTTTTTT
d_gene: .
j_gene: TRBJ2-2
v_gene: TRBV7-2
abundance: few

CDR3aa: CASSPQTGNYGYTF
CDR3nt: TGTGCCAGCAGCCCCCAGACAGGGAACTATGGCTACACCTTC
d_gene: TRBD1
j_gene: TRBJ1-2
v_gene: TRBV5-1
abundance: many

CDR3aa: CASSLIGGNTEAFF
CDR3nt: TGTGCCAGCAGCTTAATAGGAGGGAACACTGAAGCTTTCTTT
d_gene: .
j_gene: TRBJ1-1
v_gene: TRBV7-3
abundance: few

CDR3aa: CASSYSLSAQYF
CDR3nt: TGTGCCAGCAGCTACTCCCTCTCGGCCCAGTACTTC
d_gene: .
j_gene: TRBJ2-5
v_gene: TRBV7-6
abundance: .

CDR3aa: CAWSPNYGYTF
CDR3nt: TGTGCCTGGAGTCCGAACTATGGCTACACCTTC
d_gene: .
j_gene: TRBJ1-2
v_gene: TRBV30
abundance: few

CDR3aa: CAWSRDSHYEQYF
CDR3nt: TGTGCCTGGAGCAGGGACAGCCACTACGAGCAGTACTTC
d_gene: TRBD1
j_gene: TRBJ2-7
v_gene: TRBV30
abundance: .

CDR3aa: CASSQSGTRPIEQYF
CDR3nt: TGTGCCAGCAGCCAGTCTGGGACACGTCCGATCGAGCAGTACTTC
d_gene: .
j_gene: TRBJ2-7
v_gene: TRBV14
abundance: few

CDR3aa: CASSPRGLAGAGELFF
CDR3nt: TGCGCCAGCAGCCCACGAGGACTAGCGGGAGCCGGGGAGCTGTTTTTT
d_gene: TRBD2
j_gene: TRBJ2-2
v_gene: TRBV5-1
abundance: .

CDR3aa: CASSYSGGPLNEQFF
CDR3nt: TGTGCCAGCAGTTACTCGGGAGGGCCCCTCAATGAGCAGTTCTTC
d_gene: TRBD2
j_gene: TRBJ2-1
v_gene: TRBV6-2/TRBV6-3
abundance: .

CDR3aa: CASIPRGAGDTQYF
CDR3nt: TGTGCCAGCATCCCGCGGGGGGCCGGAGATACGCAGTATTTT
d_gene: TRBD2
j_gene: TRBJ2-3
v_gene: TRBV28
abundance: .

CDR3aa: CASSIGESPPDTQYF
CDR3nt: TGTGCCAGTAGTATCGGGGAAAGTCCCCCAGATACGCAGTATTTT
d_gene: .
j_gene: TRBJ2-3
v_gene: TRBV19
abundance: .

CDR3aa: CASSEGGGRYNEQFF
CDR3nt: TGTGCCAGCAGTGAAGGGGGTGGCAGATACAATGAGCAGTTCTTC
d_gene: .
j_gene: TRBJ2-1
v_gene: TRBV6-1
abundance: .

CDR3aa: CASRPAGVSSYEQYF
CDR3nt: TGTGCCAGCAGGCCAGCGGGGGTAAGCTCCTACGAGCAGTACTTC
d_gene: TRBD2
j_gene: TRBJ2-7
v_gene: TRBV11-2
abundance: few

CDR3aa: CASSGRQGDNTEAFF
CDR3nt: TGTGCCAGCAGTGGACGACAGGGCGATAACACTGAAGCTTTCTTT
d_gene: TRBD1
j_gene: TRBJ1-1
v_gene: TRBV25-1
abundance: .

CDR3aa: CASRIQGDLRNTIYF
CDR3nt: TGTGCCAGCAGGATACAGGGGGATTTAAGAAACACCATATATTTT
d_gene: TRBD1
j_gene: TRBJ1-3
v_gene: TRBV28
abundance: .